Given below is one T cell receptor (beta chain) in context. The antigen remains unidentified. This entry belongs to a study of cytomegalovirus exposure and HLA in healthy donors. Study-level information: Among the 300 to 500 donors who were genotyped, roughly 76% fell in the genetic ancestry cluster that is associated with self-reported Caucasian donors. Study observations and caveats: Altogether, some 170 TCR beta chains were recorded as cytomegalovirus-associated. It emerged from a later analysis that several of the most significant clusters appeared to be linked to common viral pathogens. HLA alleles showed associations with 16,951 TCR beta sequences in a later analysis, at a 0.05 false discovery rate.

PCR employed 60 Vbeta and 13 Jbeta primers. Profiled with immunoSEQ multiplex PCR; TCRdb holds only in-frame clones, not every one. This sample has around 160,000 clones, with around two thirds found just once. The sequence came from a man in his fifties in good health and CMV-seronegative. The specimen was PBMCs.

The CDR3 region is CASSLLATSTDTQYF. The CDR3 DNA follows: TGCGCCAGCAGCTTACTAGCGACAAGCACAGATACGCAGTATTTT. J is TRBJ2-3 and V is TRBV5-1; TRBD2 agrees at 7 bases. Germline assignment: CDR1 SGHRS and CDR2 YFSETQ. V lost 2 bases, J lost 0 bases, and 3 bases stayed unmatched. CDR3 size: 15 residues. Filled out from reference TRBV5-1 and TRBJ2-3, the complete variable domain reads KAGVTQTPRYLIKTRGQQVTLSCSPISGHRSVSWYQQTPGQGLQFLFEYFSETQRNKGNFPGRFSGRQFSNSRSEMNVSTLELGDSALYLCASSLLATSTDTQYFGPGTRLTVL.